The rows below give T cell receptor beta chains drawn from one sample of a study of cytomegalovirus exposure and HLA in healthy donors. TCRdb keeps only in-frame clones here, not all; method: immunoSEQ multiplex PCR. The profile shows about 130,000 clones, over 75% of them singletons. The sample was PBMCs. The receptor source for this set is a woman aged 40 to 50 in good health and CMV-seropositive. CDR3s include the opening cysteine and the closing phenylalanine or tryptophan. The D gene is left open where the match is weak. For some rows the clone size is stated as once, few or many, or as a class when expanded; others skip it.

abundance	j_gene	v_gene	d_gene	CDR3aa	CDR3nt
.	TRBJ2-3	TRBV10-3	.	CAAKSSRADTQYF	TGTGCCGCCAAAAGTTCTAGAGCAGATACGCAGTATTTT
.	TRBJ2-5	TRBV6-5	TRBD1	CASSQGVIETQYF	TGTGCCAGCAGCCAGGGGGTAATAGAGACCCAGTACTTC
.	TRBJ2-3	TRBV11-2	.	CASSPHLNGGHTDTQYF	TGTGCCAGCAGCCCACACCTAAACGGGGGGCACACAGATACGCAGTATTTT
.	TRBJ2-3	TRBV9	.	CASSVGAGPQDTQYF	TGTGCCAGCAGCGTAGGGGCAGGCCCCCAAGATACGCAGTATTTT
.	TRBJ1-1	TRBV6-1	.	CASSLTGLPNTEAFF	TGTGCCAGCAGTTTAACAGGCCTGCCCAACACTGAAGCTTTCTTT
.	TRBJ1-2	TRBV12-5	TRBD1	CASGPPGQGAYGYTF	TGTGCTAGTGGTCCCCCGGGACAGGGGGCCTATGGCTACACCTTC
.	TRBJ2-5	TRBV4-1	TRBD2	CASSRQTSGTQETQYF	TGCGCCAGCAGCCGACAGACTAGCGGGACCCAAGAGACCCAGTACTTC
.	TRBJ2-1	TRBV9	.	CASSVGTAYGGEQFF	TGTGCCAGCAGCGTAGGGACAGCCTACGGAGGTGAGCAGTTCTTC
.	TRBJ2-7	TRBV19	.	CASSIRQGYEQYF	TGTGCCAGTAGTATAAGGCAGGGCTACGAGCAGTACTTC
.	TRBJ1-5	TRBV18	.	CASSSTSNSNQPQHF	TGTGCCAGCTCGTCGACAAGCAATAGCAATCAGCCCCAGCATTTT
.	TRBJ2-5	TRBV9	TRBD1	CASSPRDRGETQYF	TGTGCCAGCAGCCCGAGGGACAGGGGAGAGACCCAGTACTTC
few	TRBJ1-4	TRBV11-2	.	CASSLGEVEKLFF	TGTGCCAGCAGCTTAGGGGAGGTCGAAAAACTGTTTTTT
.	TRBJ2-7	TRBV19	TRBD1	CASSSYGSGQTYEQYF	TGTGCCAGTAGTAGCTATGGGTCGGGACAGACCTACGAGCAGTACTTC
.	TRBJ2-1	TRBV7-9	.	CASSLEGRLF	TGTGCCAGCAGCTTAGAGGGGCGGCTCTTC
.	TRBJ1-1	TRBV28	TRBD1	CASTLGGTAEAFF	TGTGCCAGCACACTTGGGGGGACAGCTGAAGCTTTCTTT